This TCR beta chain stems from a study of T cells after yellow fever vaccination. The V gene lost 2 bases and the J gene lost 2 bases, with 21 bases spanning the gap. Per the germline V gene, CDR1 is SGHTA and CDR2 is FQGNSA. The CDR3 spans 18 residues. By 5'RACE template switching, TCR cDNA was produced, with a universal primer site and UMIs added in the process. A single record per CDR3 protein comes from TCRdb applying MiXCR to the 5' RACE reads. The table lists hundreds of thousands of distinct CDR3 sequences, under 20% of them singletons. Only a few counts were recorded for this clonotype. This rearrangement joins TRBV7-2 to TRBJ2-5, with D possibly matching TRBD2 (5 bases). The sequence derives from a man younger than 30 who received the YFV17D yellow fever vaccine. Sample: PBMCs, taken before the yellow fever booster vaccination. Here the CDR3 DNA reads TGTGCCAGCAGCTTACCGTCCTCGGACTCACGGTTACAAGAGACCCAGTACTTC. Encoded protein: CASSLPSSDSRLQETQYF.